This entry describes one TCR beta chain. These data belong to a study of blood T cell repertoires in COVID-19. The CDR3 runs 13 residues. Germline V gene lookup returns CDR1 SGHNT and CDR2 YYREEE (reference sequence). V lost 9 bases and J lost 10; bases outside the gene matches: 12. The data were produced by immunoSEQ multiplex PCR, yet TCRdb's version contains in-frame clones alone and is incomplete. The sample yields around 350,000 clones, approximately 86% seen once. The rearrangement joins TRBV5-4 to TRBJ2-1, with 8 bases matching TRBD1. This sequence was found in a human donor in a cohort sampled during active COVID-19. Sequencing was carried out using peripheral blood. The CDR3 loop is CAIGAGGFWEQFF. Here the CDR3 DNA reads TGTGCCATCGGGGCAGGGGGCTTTTGGGAGCAGTTCTTC.